The text below deals with one T cell receptor (beta chain). Its antigen is not known. Both 60 Vbeta primers and 13 Jbeta primers went into the PCR. Repertoires were generated with immunoSEQ multiplex PCR, while TCRdb's copy carries only in-frame clones and drops some. Altogether 150,000 or so clones are present, around 88% being singletons, with the ten largest covering almost 2%. Germline values: CDR1 SGHTA, CDR2 FQGNSA. The CDR3 has 15 amino acids. V was clipped by 5 bases and J by 12 bases; unmatched bases: 10. The sample is drawn from a study of cytomegalovirus exposure and HLA in healthy donors. Study-wide findings and caveats: A likely sequencing artifact accounted for one observed cluster of highly shared sequence variants. The later analysis indicated that the majority of CMV-associated TCR beta chains appeared HLA-restricted. The number of N-insertions in an Asian-associated ancestry cluster was reportedly below the approximately 600-donor mean in a later analysis. Because they were indistinguishable, some V segments, including TRBV6-2 and TRBV6-3, were excluded.

The clonotype comes from a woman under 30 in good health and CMV-seronegative. The sample comprised PBMCs. This chain connects TRBV7-2 to TRBJ2-1; 13 nucleotides align to TRBD2. This CDR3 reads CASSPAGTSGDGQFF. The DNA of the CDR3 is TGTGCCAGCAGCCCCGCCGGGACTAGCGGGGACGGGCAGTTCTTC.